Below, 9 T cell receptor beta chains from the same sample are listed, as sequenced in a study of blood T cell repertoires in COVID-19. Data came from immunoSEQ multiplex PCR; TCRdb stores just in-frame clones and leaves some out. Here the sample spans approximately 250,000 clones, over 75% being singletons. Sequencing was carried out using PBMCs or T cells enriched from blood (not recorded which). These receptors originate from a woman in her forties or fifties with acute COVID-19.

V gene TRBV19 combines with J gene TRBJ1-5; tentatively, D is TRBD1 (6 bases). The CDR3 contains 15 residues. V shed 3 bases and J shed 1 base, with 10 bases lying between them. Germline V gives CDR1 LNHDA, CDR2 SQIVND (reference sequence). The CDR3 DNA reads as TGTGCCAGTAGTATCCGGGACAAGAGCAATCAGCCCCAGCATTTT. This codes for CASSIRDKSNQPQHF.

This chain uses TRBV27 with TRBJ2-7, with TRBD1 matching over 11 bases. Germline CDR1 is MNHEY and CDR2 is SMNVEV (reference sequence). The CDR3 is 14 amino acids. Trimming cost V 5 bases and J 4 bases; bases outside gene matches: 4. The CDR3 reads CASSDGTGGYEQYF. The CDR3 region has the DNA TGTGCCAGCAGTGACGGGACAGGGGGTTACGAGCAGTACTTC.

V is TRBV29-1 and J is TRBJ1-5, with D unclear. Germline CDR1 reads SQVTM; CDR2 reads ANQGSEA. The CDR3 is 13 residues long. V was cut by 4 bases and J by 4 bases, with 11 bases left in between. The CDR3 loop is CSVGAAGNQPQHF. The CDR3, as DNA: TGCAGCGTTGGGGCAGCCGGAAATCAGCCCCAGCATTTT.

The chain links TRBV19 to TRBJ1-3; TRBD1 aligns across 9 bases. V trimming: 6 bases; J trimming: 4 bases; junction bases outside the gene matches: 4. Per the germline V gene, CDR1 is LNHDA and CDR2 is SQIVND (reference sequence). This CDR3 has 14 amino acids. The CDR3 region is CASRGQGGGNTIYF. CDR3 DNA sequence: TGTGCCAGTAGGGGACAGGGAGGAGGAAACACCATATATTTT.

V and J are TRBV9 and TRBJ1-1, with D uncertain. Trimming left V 0 bases short and J 4 bases short, with 7 bases between. This CDR3 has 13 amino acids. CDR1 SGDLS and CDR2 YYNGEE come from the germline V gene. The CDR3, as DNA: TGTGCCAGCAGCGTAGTCGAGGGCACTGAAGCTTTCTTT. Its protein is CASSVVEGTEAFF.

This clone was recorded a few times. The CDR3: CASSIEGSYGYTF. DNA for the CDR3: TGTGCCAGTAGTATTGAGGGATCCTATGGCTACACCTTC. V is TRBV19 and J is TRBJ1-2; no firm D call. The germline V gene has CDR1 LNHDA and CDR2 SQIVND (reference sequence). This CDR3 has 13 residues. V lost 3 bases, J lost 4 bases, and 9 bases lay in between.

Of note for this clone: At one of its ends the junction is not consistent with the germline gene, which may arise from a read error. This chain joins TRBV2 and TRBJ1-2, with D possibly TRBD1 on 6 matching bases. The CDR3 is made up of 15 amino acids. Germline V gene lookup returns CDR1 SNHLY and CDR2 FYNNEI. The CDR3 protein is CASSQAQTGSYGYTF. In DNA, the CDR3 is TGTGCCAGCAGTCAAGCCCAAACAGGGAGCTATGGCTACACCTTC.

CDR3 sequence reads: CASSLRQGNTEAFF. CDR3 in DNA: TGTGCCAGTAGTCTTCGACAGGGGAACACTGAAGCTTTCTTT. V is TRBV19 and J is TRBJ1-1, with 7 bases aligning to TRBD1. This CDR3 is 14 amino acids long. CDR1 LNHDA and CDR2 SQIVND come from the germline V gene (reference sequence). Trimming took 5 bases from V and 1 from J; bases not matched to a gene: 4.

This chain uses TRBV7-6 with TRBJ2-7, with D perhaps TRBD2 (6 bases). Germline CDR1 SGHVS, CDR2 FNYEAQ. CDR3 length equals 14 residues. Trimming cost V 5 bases and J 0 bases, with 11 bases left between them. CDR3: CASSGPGSSYEQYF. CDR3 nucleotides: TGTGCCAGCAGCGGGCCCGGGAGCTCCTACGAGCAGTACTTC.